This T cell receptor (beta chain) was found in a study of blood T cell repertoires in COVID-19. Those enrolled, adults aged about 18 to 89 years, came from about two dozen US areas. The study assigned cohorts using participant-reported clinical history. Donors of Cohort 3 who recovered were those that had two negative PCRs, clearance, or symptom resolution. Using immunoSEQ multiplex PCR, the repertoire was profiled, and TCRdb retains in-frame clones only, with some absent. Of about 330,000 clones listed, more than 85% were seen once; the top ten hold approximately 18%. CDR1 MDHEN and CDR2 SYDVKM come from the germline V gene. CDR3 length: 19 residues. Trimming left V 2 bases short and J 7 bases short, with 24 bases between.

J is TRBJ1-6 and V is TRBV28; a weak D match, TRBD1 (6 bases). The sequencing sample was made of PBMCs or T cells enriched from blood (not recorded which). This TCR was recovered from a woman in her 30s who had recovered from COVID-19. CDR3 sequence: CASSLHSPGGAVRNSPLHF. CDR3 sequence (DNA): TGTGCCAGCAGTTTACACTCCCCCGGGGGGGCGGTCAGAAATTCACCCCTCCACTTT.